This TCR beta chain came from a study of blood T cell repertoires in COVID-19. This CDR3 is built from 16 residues. The table came from immunoSEQ multiplex PCR; TCRdb's copy has only in-frame clones and leaves some out. The sample records 200,000 or so clones, 84% being singletons. The source of this sequence is a woman older than 75 with COVID-19, enrolled during active disease. Sequencing was done on a sample of peripheral blood. The chain employs TRBV21-1 and TRBJ2-4; the table assigns TRBD1, which was not confirmed against the DNA. TRBV21-1 is a pseudogene. The CDR3 coding sequence is TGTGCCAGCAGCAAAGTTCTAGGGCAGGGCGACGCCATTCAGTACTTC. Protein: CASSKVLGQGDAIQYF.